The 13 T cell receptor beta chains in this list originate from one sample, sequenced in a study of T cell repertoires in cytomegalovirus infection (dated by TCRdb to between 2018 and 2020). This specimen's treatment or condition label, interpreted: in vitro stimulation with specific CMV peptide epitopes to enrich CMV-specific T cells. These TCRs are of unknown antigen specificity. The instrument was an Illumina HiSeq 1500. TCRdb trimmed public reads at Q25 via fastp, called clones via MiXCR and kept in-frame beta chains. One record per CDR3 amino acid sequence lists the most common genes and DNA. Across this sample there are roughly 120,000 distinct CDR3 sequences, with 25% to 30% seen only once. The ten largest clones represent about 81% of the sample. This material consisted of CD8+ T cells from cultured PBMCs, taken from culture after CMV antigen stimulation. The source of these receptors is a human donor in good health (CMV status not recorded). Some clones in this sample may be carry-over from other donors' samples.

In this sample, this clonotype turned up a few times. The gene calls are TRBV2 and TRBJ1-2, with TRBD1 matching over 12 bases. Germline V gene data show CDR1 as SNHLY and CDR2 as FYNNEI. CDR3 length: 17 residues. J lost 2 bases, V lost 4 bases, and 8 bases had no gene match. The CDR3 DNA is TGTGCCAGCAGTGGGGACGGGACAGGGGGCGAAAACTATGGCTACACCTTC. It encodes CASSGDGTGGENYGYTF.

The chain links TRBV7-3 to TRBJ2-5; TRBD2 agrees at 10 bases. There are 15 residues in the CDR3. Germline values: CDR1 SGHTA, CDR2 FQGTGA. With V trimmed by 5 bases and J by 3 bases, 6 bases remained unmatched. DNA of the CDR3: TGTGCCAGCAGCGCTAGCGGGGGAGTAAAAGAGACCCAGTACTTC. It translates to CASSASGGVKETQYF.

This clonotype was observed many times. CDR3 nucleotides: TGTGCCAGTAGTATCCCTGGACAGCGAAACACTGAAGCTTTCTTT. Its protein is CASSIPGQRNTEAFF. The genes are TRBV19 and TRBJ1-1; the D gene is possibly TRBD1 (6 bases). Trimming left V 3 bases short and J 2 bases short, with 13 bases between. CDR3 length equals 15 residues. The germline V gene encodes CDR1 LNHDA and CDR2 SQIVND (reference sequence).

This clonotype was detected a few times. This CDR3 reads CASSQDPGTGSRPDTQYF. CDR3 DNA: TGTGCCAGCAGCCAAGACCCCGGGACAGGGTCCCGCCCAGATACGCAGTATTTT. The V call is TRBV3-1, the J call TRBJ2-3; 9 nucleotides line up with TRBD1. Germline-derived CDR1 and CDR2 are LGHDT and YNNKEL (reference sequence). CDR3 size: 18 residues. V dropped 0 bases and J dropped 4; count of bases not matched to a gene: 11.

This clonotype appeared a single time. The chain links TRBV7-9 to TRBJ2-7; possibly TRBD1 for D (5 bases). V lost 1 base and J 6 bases, leaving 13 bases between the germline ends. The CDR3 loop spans 14 amino acids. Germline-derived CDR1 and CDR2 are SEHNR and FQNEAQ (reference sequence). The CDR3 region has the DNA TGTGCCAGCAGCTTAGTAACAGGCAAAGGCGAGCAGTACTTC. Amino acid sequence: CASSLVTGKGEQYF. The full variable domain, completed using reference TRBV7-9 and TRBJ2-7, is DTGVSQNPRHKITKRGQNVTFRCDPISEHNRLYWYRQTLGQGPEFLTYFQNEAQLEKSRLLSDRFSAERPKGSFSTLEIQRTEQGDSAMYLCASSLVTGKGEQYFGPGTRLTVT.

This clonotype was picked up a small number of times. The rearrangement links TRBV19 to TRBJ2-1, with 7 bases fitting TRBD1. This CDR3 has 14 residues. Germline assignment: CDR1 LNHDA and CDR2 SQIVND (reference sequence). J gave up 4 bases and V 3 bases, and 3 bases lay outside the gene matches. CDR3 nucleotides: TGTGCCAGTAGTATGACAGGGACGTACAATGAGCAGTTCTTC. As protein: CASSMTGTYNEQFF. Together with reference TRBV19 and TRBJ2-1, the CDR3 gives the full variable domain: DGGITQSPKYLFRKEGQNVTLSCEQNLNHDAMYWYRQDPGQGLRLIYYSQIVNDFQKGDIAEGYSVSREKKESFPLTVTSAQKNPTAFYLCASSMTGTYNEQFFGPGTRLTVL.

This clonotype has ten or more counts. The rearrangement links TRBV6-1 to TRBJ2-3; the D is unclear. V lost 6 bases and J 6 bases, leaving 13 bases between the germline ends. Germline V gene sequence: CDR1 MNHNS, CDR2 SASEGT. The CDR3 length is 13 residues. The CDR3 DNA follows: TGTGCCAGCAGAAACCCTGGATGGGATACGCAGTATTTT. Translating it yields CASRNPGWDTQYF.

The chain couples TRBV2 to TRBJ1-1, with D hard to call. The CDR3 runs to 17 residues. Trimming took off 3 bases at V and 3 bases at J, with 20 bases between the two ends. CDR1 SNHLY and CDR2 FYNNEI come from the germline V gene. CDR3 amino acids: CASSDSVPDPLDTEAFF. The CDR3 nucleotides are TGTGCCAGCAGTGATTCGGTACCGGACCCTCTTGACACTGAAGCTTTCTTT.

The rearrangement uses TRBV27 and TRBJ1-1; TRBD1 matches 7 bases. This CDR3 region has 13 residues. CDR1 MNHEY and CDR2 SMNVEV come from the germline V gene (reference sequence). V shed 6 bases and J 4 bases; nucleotides not matched to a gene: 5. For the CDR3, the DNA is TGTGCCAGCAGCTGGACAGGAGTCACTGAAGCTTTCTTT. As protein: CASSWTGVTEAFF.

The rearrangement uses TRBV7-8 and TRBJ2-7; D is perhaps TRBD2 (5 bases). The CDR3 loop spans 17 amino acids. V lost 2 bases to trimming and J lost 0 bases, with 17 bases between them. Germline lookup yields CDR1 SGHVS and CDR2 FQNEAQ. CDR3 protein: CASSLYGEGAYSYEQYF. The CDR3 DNA reads TGTGCCAGCAGCTTATACGGTGAGGGAGCATACTCCTACGAGCAGTACTTC.

This chain links TRBV24-1 with TRBJ2-5; D uncertain. CDR3 length: 12 residues. Germline CDR1 reads KGHDR; CDR2 reads SFDVKD. V dropped 0 bases and J dropped 4 bases, with 2 bases sitting between them. The CDR3, as DNA: TGTGCCACCAGTGATTTGGGAGAGACCCAGTACTTC. This encodes CATSDLGETQYF.

This clonotype was counted ten times or more. The chain couples TRBV4-1 to TRBJ2-7, with D possibly matching TRBD2 (6 bases). The CDR3 runs to 15 residues. CDR1 is MGHRA and CDR2 is YSYEKL in the germline V gene. V was clipped by 1 base and J by 2 bases, with 12 bases between them. The CDR3 DNA sequence: TGCGCCAGCAGCCAAGTGGCTAGCGCTCCCTACGAGCAGTACTTC. Amino acid sequence: CASSQVASAPYEQYF.

This clonotype has more than one count but fewer than ten. The V and J genes are TRBV7-9 and TRBJ2-2; D remains unclear. CDR1 and CDR2 (germline): SEHNR, FQNEAQ (reference sequence). The CDR3 contains 11 residues. V shed 6 bases and J shed 3 bases, with 2 bases lying between them. The CDR3 here is CASSYTGELFF. CDR3 DNA: TGTGCCAGCAGTTACACCGGGGAGCTGTTTTTT.